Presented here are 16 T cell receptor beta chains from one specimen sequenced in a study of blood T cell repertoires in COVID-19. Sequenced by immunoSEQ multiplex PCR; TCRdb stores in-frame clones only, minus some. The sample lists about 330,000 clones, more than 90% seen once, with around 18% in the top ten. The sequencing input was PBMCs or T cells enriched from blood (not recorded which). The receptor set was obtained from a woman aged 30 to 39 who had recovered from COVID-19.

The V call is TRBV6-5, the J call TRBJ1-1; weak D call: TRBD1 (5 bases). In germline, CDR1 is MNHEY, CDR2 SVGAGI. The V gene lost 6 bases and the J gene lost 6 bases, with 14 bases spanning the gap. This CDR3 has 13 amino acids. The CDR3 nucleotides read TGTGCCAGCAGCTCATTGGGGCGGTCTGAAGCTTTCTTT. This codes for CASSSLGRSEAFF.

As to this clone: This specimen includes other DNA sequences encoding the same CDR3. The CDR3 is CASSLTGNTEAFF. Here the CDR3 DNA reads TGCGCCAGCAGCTTGACAGGTAACACTGAAGCTTTCTTT. This chain links TRBV5-1 with TRBJ1-1; possibly TRBD1 for D (5 bases). The germline gives CDR1 SGHRS, CDR2 YFSETQ. V shed 1 base and J shed 2 bases, with 6 bases lying between them. The CDR3 is 13 amino acids. The full variable domain, in which reference TRBV5-1 and TRBJ1-1 provide the parts outside the CDR3, is KAGVTQTPRYLIKTRGQQVTLSCSPISGHRSVSWYQQTPGQGLQFLFEYFSETQRNKGNFPGRFSGRQFSNSRSEMNVSTLELGDSALYLCASSLTGNTEAFFGQGTRLTVV.

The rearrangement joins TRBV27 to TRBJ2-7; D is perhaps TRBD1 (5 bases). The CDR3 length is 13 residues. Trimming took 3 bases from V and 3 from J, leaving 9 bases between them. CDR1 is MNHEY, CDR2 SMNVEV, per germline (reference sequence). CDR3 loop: CASSFVRGYEQYF. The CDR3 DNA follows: TGTGCCAGCAGTTTCGTTAGGGGCTACGAGCAGTACTTC.

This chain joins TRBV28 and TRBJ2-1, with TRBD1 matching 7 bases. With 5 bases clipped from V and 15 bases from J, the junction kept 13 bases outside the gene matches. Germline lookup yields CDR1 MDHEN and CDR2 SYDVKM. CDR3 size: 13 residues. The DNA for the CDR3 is TGTGCCAGCAGTGGGATGGGACAGAATGGGGCGTTCTTC. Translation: CASSGMGQNGAFF.

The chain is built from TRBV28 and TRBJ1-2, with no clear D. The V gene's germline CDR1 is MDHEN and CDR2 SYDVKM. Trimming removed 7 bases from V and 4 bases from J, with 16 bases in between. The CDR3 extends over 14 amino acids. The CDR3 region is CASIPPGEVYGYTF. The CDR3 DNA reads TGTGCCAGCATCCCCCCCGGGGAGGTCTATGGCTACACCTTC.

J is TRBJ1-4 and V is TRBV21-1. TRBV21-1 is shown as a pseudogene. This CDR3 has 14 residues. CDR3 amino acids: CASSATRPNEKLFF. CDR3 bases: TGTGCCAGCAGCGCGACTCGGCCAAATGAAAAACTGTTTTTT.

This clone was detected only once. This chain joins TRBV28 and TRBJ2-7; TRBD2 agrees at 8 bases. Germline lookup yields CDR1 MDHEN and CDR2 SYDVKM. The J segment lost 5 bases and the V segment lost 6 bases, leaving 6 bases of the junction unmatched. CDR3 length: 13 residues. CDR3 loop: CASRSGGPNEQYF. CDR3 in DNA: TGTGCCAGCAGGTCGGGAGGGCCCAACGAGCAGTACTTC. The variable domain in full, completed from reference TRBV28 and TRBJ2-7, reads DVKVTQSSRYLVKRTGEKVFLECVQDMDHENMFWYRQDPGLGLRLIYFSYDVKMKEKGDIPEGYSVSREKKERFSLILESASTNQTSMYLCASRSGGPNEQYFGPGTRLTVT.

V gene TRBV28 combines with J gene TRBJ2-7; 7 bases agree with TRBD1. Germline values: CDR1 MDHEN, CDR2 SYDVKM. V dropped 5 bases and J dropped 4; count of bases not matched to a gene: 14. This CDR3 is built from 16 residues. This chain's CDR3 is CASSRQGTSPPYEQYF. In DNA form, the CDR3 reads TGTGCCAGCAGTCGACAGGGAACCTCCCCCCCTTACGAGCAGTACTTC.

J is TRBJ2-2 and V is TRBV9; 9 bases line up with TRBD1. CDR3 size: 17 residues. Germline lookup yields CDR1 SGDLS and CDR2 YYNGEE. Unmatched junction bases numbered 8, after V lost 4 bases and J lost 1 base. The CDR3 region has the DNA TGTGCCAGCAGCACAAGCCGGACAGGGGTGAACACCGGGGAGCTGTTTTTT. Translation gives CASSTSRTGVNTGELFF.

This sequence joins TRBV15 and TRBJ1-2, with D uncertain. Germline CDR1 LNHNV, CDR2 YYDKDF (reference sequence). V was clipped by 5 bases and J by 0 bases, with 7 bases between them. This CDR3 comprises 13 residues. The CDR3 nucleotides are TGTGCCACCAGCCCCGAGACTAACTATGGCTACACCTTC. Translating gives CATSPETNYGYTF.

The CDR3 sequence is CAISDDRVVGYTF. CDR3 in DNA: TGTGCCATCAGCGACGACAGGGTCGTGGGCTACACCTTC. The chain carries TRBV10-3 and TRBJ1-2, with TRBD1 matching over 7 bases. The CDR3 sequence is 13 residues long. Per germline, CDR1 ENHRY and CDR2 SYGVKD. Unmatched junction bases numbered 9, after V lost 6 bases and J lost 8 bases.

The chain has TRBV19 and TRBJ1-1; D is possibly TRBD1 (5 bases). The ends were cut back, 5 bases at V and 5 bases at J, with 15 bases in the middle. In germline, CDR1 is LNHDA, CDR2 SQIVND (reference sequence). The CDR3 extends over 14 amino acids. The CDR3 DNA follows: TGTGCCAGTAGTTGGGGGGAGAGATGGACTGAAGCTTTCTTT. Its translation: CASSWGERWTEAFF. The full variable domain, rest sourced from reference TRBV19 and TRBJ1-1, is DGGITQSPKYLFRKEGQNVTLSCEQNLNHDAMYWYRQDPGQGLRLIYYSQIVNDFQKGDIAEGYSVSREKKESFPLTVTSAQKNPTAFYLCASSWGERWTEAFFGQGTRLTVV.

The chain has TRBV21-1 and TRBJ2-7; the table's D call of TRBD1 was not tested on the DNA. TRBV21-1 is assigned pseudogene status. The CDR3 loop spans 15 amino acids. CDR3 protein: CASSKSYRARGEQYF. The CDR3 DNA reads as TGTGCCAGCAGCAAAAGCTACAGGGCCCGCGGCGAGCAGTACTTC.

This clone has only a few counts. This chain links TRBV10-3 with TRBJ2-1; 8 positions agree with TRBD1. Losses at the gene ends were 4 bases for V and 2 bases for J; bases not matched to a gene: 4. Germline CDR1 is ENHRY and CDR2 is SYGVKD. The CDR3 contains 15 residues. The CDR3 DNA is TGTGCCATCAGTGTAGCAGGGGGCGCCTACAATGAGCAGTTCTTC. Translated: CAISVAGGAYNEQFF.

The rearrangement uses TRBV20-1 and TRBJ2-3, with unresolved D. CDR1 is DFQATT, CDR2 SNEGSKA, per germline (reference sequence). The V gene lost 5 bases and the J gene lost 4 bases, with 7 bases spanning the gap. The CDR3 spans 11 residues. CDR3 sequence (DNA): TGCAGTGCTCTCCTGTCAGATACGCAGTATTTT. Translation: CSALLSDTQYF.

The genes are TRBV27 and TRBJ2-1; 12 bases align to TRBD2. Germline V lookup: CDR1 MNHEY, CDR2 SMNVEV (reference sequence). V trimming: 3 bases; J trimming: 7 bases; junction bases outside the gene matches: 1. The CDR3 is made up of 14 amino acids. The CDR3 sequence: CASSLLAGGNEQFF. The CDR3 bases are TGTGCCAGCAGTTTGCTAGCGGGAGGGAATGAGCAGTTCTTC.